The rows below give T cell receptor beta chains drawn from one sample of a study of CD8 T cells in ankylosing spondylitis. Each CDR3 protein is one row after TCRdb ran MiXCR on the 5' RACE reads. The data hold 200,000 to 250,000 distinct CDR3 sequences, with 15% to 20% observed a single time. Sequencing was done on a sample of blood, either unsorted or a sorted T cell fraction (not recorded which). These receptors originate from a male donor with ankylosing spondylitis. CDR3s leave out the opening cysteine and the closing phenylalanine or tryptophan. Fields, in order: CDR3 protein, clone size, V gene. Clone size is given for some rows only: seen once, a few or many times, or a class if the clone is expanded.

CDR3 protein: AWSPGHSYEQY
clone size: .
V gene: TRBV30

CDR3 protein: ASSTTGDGYT
clone size: .
V gene: TRBV27

CDR3 protein: ASSQERPGAYGYT
clone size: .
V gene: TRBV4-2

CDR3 protein: ASSLSDTVYAYGYT
clone size: .
V gene: TRBV7-2

CDR3 protein: ASSFVAGGTDTQY
clone size: .
V gene: TRBV7-9

CDR3 protein: ASSVMGPPNSPLH
clone size: .
V gene: TRBV2

CDR3 protein: AWSGVGELF
clone size: few
V gene: TRBV30

CDR3 protein: ASSSGQQETQY
clone size: .
V gene: TRBV28

CDR3 protein: ASSFFTYLAGYYNEQF
clone size: few
V gene: TRBV12-1

CDR3 protein: ATTTLAGGSDTQY
clone size: few
V gene: TRBV2

CDR3 protein: ASSFRQATEAF
clone size: .
V gene: TRBV5-5

CDR3 protein: ASSFLAGGVNEQF
clone size: .
V gene: TRBV27

CDR3 protein: SVEIPNLDSGNTIY
clone size: few
V gene: TRBV29-1

CDR3 protein: ASSFPGIYEQY
clone size: many
V gene: TRBV12-3/TRBV12-4

CDR3 protein: ASSLPGQQNTEAF
clone size: many
V gene: TRBV12-3/TRBV12-4

CDR3 protein: ASSVGRGLDADTQY
clone size: .
V gene: TRBV9

CDR3 protein: ASSLVPGGDTDTQY
clone size: .
V gene: TRBV5-5

CDR3 protein: ASSSGTATTEAF
clone size: few
V gene: TRBV12-3/TRBV12-4

CDR3 protein: ASSLAPPDRDYMNTEAF
clone size: few
V gene: TRBV11-1

CDR3 protein: ASRGTGTYEQY
clone size: .
V gene: TRBV25-1

CDR3 protein: ASSPRGALDTEAF
clone size: .
V gene: TRBV3-1

CDR3 protein: ASSLPGAFPHEQY
clone size: .
V gene: TRBV27

CDR3 protein: ASSQDIGVGYT
clone size: few
V gene: TRBV4-3

CDR3 protein: SVEPGLAF
clone size: .
V gene: TRBV29-1

CDR3 protein: SVESIGGFTEAF
clone size: many
V gene: TRBV29-1

CDR3 protein: ASSVYGDFTEAF
clone size: few
V gene: TRBV9

CDR3 protein: ASSPSGGLPIGELF
clone size: few
V gene: TRBV6-1

CDR3 protein: ASSSLGGWETQY
clone size: few
V gene: TRBV7-2

CDR3 protein: ASSEETSAYNEQF
clone size: .
V gene: TRBV25-1

CDR3 protein: ASSQGGGGLAGETQY
clone size: .
V gene: TRBV4-1

CDR3 protein: ASTRRGSYEQY
clone size: .
V gene: TRBV27

CDR3 protein: AISEGDGYEQY
clone size: many
V gene: TRBV10-3

CDR3 protein: ASSYPGGGIHEQY
clone size: .
V gene: TRBV5-1

CDR3 protein: ASSPWTSGSTDTQY
clone size: few
V gene: TRBV11-1

CDR3 protein: ASSGGTGLFYEQY
clone size: few
V gene: TRBV9

CDR3 protein: SARGVANYGYT
clone size: .
V gene: TRBV20-1

CDR3 protein: ASSEMSQGRAEAF
clone size: .
V gene: TRBV25-1

CDR3 protein: ASSLAGDVFYTEAF
clone size: few
V gene: TRBV7-2

CDR3 protein: ASSLSGTSVWDYEQY
clone size: .
V gene: TRBV7-9

CDR3 protein: ASSSTTQTSYEQY
clone size: .
V gene: TRBV7-9

CDR3 protein: ASSYTRSNQPQH
clone size: .
V gene: TRBV6-5

CDR3 protein: ASSLEAGEDGYT
clone size: .
V gene: TRBV5-1

CDR3 protein: ASSQAPGGSYEQY
clone size: .
V gene: TRBV4-1

CDR3 protein: ATDRMKDRADYGYT
clone size: .
V gene: TRBV12-3/TRBV12-4

CDR3 protein: ASSPSVGGREKLF
clone size: few
V gene: TRBV7-8

CDR3 protein: ASSLGVPTEAF
clone size: .
V gene: TRBV7-8

CDR3 protein: ASMSGVTDTQY
clone size: .
V gene: TRBV2

CDR3 protein: ASSFRLAEHFSYEQY
clone size: few
V gene: TRBV27

CDR3 protein: ASSPAGAGGYSPLH
clone size: .
V gene: TRBV7-2

CDR3 protein: ASSLRTGFVTDTQY
clone size: few
V gene: TRBV19

CDR3 protein: SARDTGLAVYNEQF
clone size: few
V gene: TRBV20-1

CDR3 protein: ASSLEGLSSLAPGELF
clone size: few
V gene: TRBV11-2

CDR3 protein: ASSLWFGLPYEQY
clone size: .
V gene: TRBV7-2

CDR3 protein: ASPYDSTYEQY
clone size: .
V gene: TRBV27

CDR3 protein: ASSSIPNQETQY
clone size: few
V gene: TRBV7-8

CDR3 protein: SARDPVDGRAYEAF
clone size: few
V gene: TRBV20-1

CDR3 protein: SVELGQGNEQY
clone size: few
V gene: TRBV29-1

CDR3 protein: ASSQDPGTAVYGYT
clone size: .
V gene: TRBV4-1

CDR3 protein: ASIAGTSSYNEQF
clone size: few
V gene: TRBV27

CDR3 protein: ASSLGPYFRGSIYGYT
clone size: few
V gene: TRBV12-3/TRBV12-4